This TCR beta chain was captured by sequencing in a study of CD8 T cells in ankylosing spondylitis. Study observations and caveats: In reactive arthritis synovial fluid and blood, some motif variants had been reported before.

To note about this clonotype: As yet, its antigen is unknown.

Germline V gene lookup returns CDR1 SEHNR and CDR2 FQNEAQ (reference sequence). CDR3 length: 15 amino acids. V dropped 5 bases and J dropped 7 bases, with 15 bases sitting between them. Quantitative molecular-barcoded 5'-RACE generated the TCR beta libraries. In TCRdb, the 5' RACE reads were re-called with MiXCR into one record per CDR3 protein. The repertoire holds around 210,000 distinct CDR3 sequences, with under 8.5% as singletons. The chain recombines TRBV7-9 with TRBJ1-6; perhaps TRBD1 as D (6 bases). Sequencing input: blood, either unsorted or a sorted T cell fraction (not recorded which). The receptor comes from a female donor with ankylosing spondylitis or in good health (not recorded which). The CDR3 protein is CASSPDRFGNSPLHF. The CDR3, as DNA: TGTGCCAGCAGCCCGGACAGATTCGGCAATTCACCCCTCCACTTT.